This entry lists 14 T cell receptor beta chains sequenced from one sample in a study of T cell repertoires in cytomegalovirus infection. TCRdb re-called the reads through MiXCR, storing one row per CDR3 protein. Here the sample spans roughly 500,000 distinct CDR3 sequences, around 11% being singletons. The sample was PBMCs. The receptors stem from a human donor in good health (CMV status not recorded). Some clones in this sample may be carry-over from other donors' samples.

In this sample, this clonotype turned up a few times. This chain uses TRBV9 with TRBJ1-2; D not resolved. Trimming removed 0 bases at V and 4 bases at J, with 10 bases between. Germline CDR1 SGDLS, CDR2 YYNGEE. CDR3 length: 14 residues. The CDR3 is CASSVATRTYGYTF. In nucleotides, the CDR3 is TGTGCCAGCAGCGTAGCTACCAGGACCTATGGCTACACCTTC. Based on the CDR3 plus reference TRBV9 and TRBJ1-2, the full variable domain is DSGVTQTPKHLITATGQRVTLRCSPRSGDLSVYWYQQSLDQGLQFLIQYYNGEERAKGNILERFSAQQFPDLHSELNLSSLELGDSALYFCASSVATRTYGYTFGSGTRLTVV.

V is TRBV20-1 and J is TRBJ1-5; D not certain. The CDR3 is made up of 12 amino acids. Trimming pared 1 base from V and 7 bases from J, leaving 8 bases between. Germline CDR1 is DFQATT and CDR2 is SNEGSKA (reference sequence). The CDR3 here is CSARGREQPQHF. Written as DNA, the CDR3 is TGCAGTGCTAGAGGGCGGGAGCAGCCCCAGCATTTT.

This clonotype occurred a few times. The chain joins TRBV6-2 or TRBV6-3 to TRBJ1-1, with TRBD1 identical over 7 bases. V lost 4 bases, J lost 7 bases, and 15 bases stayed unmatched. The germline V gene encodes CDR1 MNHEY and CDR2 SVGEGT. This CDR3 has 16 amino acids. The CDR3 DNA is TGTGCCAGCAGTTCCTACAGGGGCTGGAGTCTGGGTGAAGCTTTCTTT. Translating it yields CASSSYRGWSLGEAFF.

This clonotype was seen at least ten times. The V and J genes are TRBV27 and TRBJ2-1; 9 bases align to TRBD1. Per the germline V gene, CDR1 is MNHEY and CDR2 is SMNVEV (reference sequence). Trimming cost V 6 bases and J 8 bases; bases outside gene matches: 17. This CDR3 has 17 amino acids. CDR3 loop: CASRFIGVGQGGDEQFF. The DNA for the CDR3 is TGTGCCAGCAGATTTATAGGGGTGGGACAGGGAGGAGATGAGCAGTTCTTC.

The chain joins TRBV20-1 to TRBJ1-1; TRBD1 matches 7 bases. The CDR3 covers 13 residues. V lost 5 bases, J lost 1 base, and 4 bases stayed unmatched. Germline V gene lookup returns CDR1 DFQATT and CDR2 SNEGSKA (reference sequence). Here the CDR3 DNA reads TGCAGTGCTCTAGGGACAGCGAACACTGAAGCTTTCTTT. Encoded protein: CSALGTANTEAFF.

The V gene is TRBV9, the J gene TRBJ2-1; TRBD2 aligns across 14 bases. CDR1 and CDR2 from the germline V gene are SGDLS and YYNGEE. With 0 bases clipped from V and 8 bases from J, the junction kept 7 bases outside the gene matches. This CDR3 is built from 17 residues. The CDR3 loop is CASSVGGTSGRRDEQFF. In nucleotides, the CDR3 is TGTGCCAGCAGCGTAGGGGGGACTAGCGGGAGAAGGGATGAGCAGTTCTTC.

This clonotype occurred many times. This rearrangement joins TRBV11-2 to TRBJ2-5; no firm D call. From germline, CDR1 is SGHAT and CDR2 FQNNGV. The germline V and J ends were trimmed by 3 bases and 5 bases, with 7 bases remaining between them. The CDR3 spans 12 residues. CDR3 sequence: CASSFSRETQYF. Written as DNA, the CDR3 is TGTGCCAGCAGCTTCTCTCGGGAGACCCAGTACTTC.

This clonotype was recorded a few times. This chain uses TRBV9 with TRBJ2-3, with D perhaps assigned TRBD1 or TRBD2 (6 bases each). V was trimmed by 3 bases and J by 6 bases, leaving 17 bases between them. The germline gives CDR1 SGDLS, CDR2 YYNGEE. The CDR3 is 15 amino acids. The CDR3 bases are TGTGCCAGCAGCGCGGGGGCTCACGCGTCGGATACGCAGTATTTT. Its protein is CASSAGAHASDTQYF.

This clonotype was seen at least ten times. The chain uses TRBV6-2 or TRBV6-3 and TRBJ2-1; 7 bases map to TRBD1. V was pared by 0 bases and J by 4 bases, with 6 bases of the junction left unmatched. The CDR3 sequence is 16 residues long. Germline lookup yields CDR1 MNHEY and CDR2 SVGEGT. The chain's CDR3 is CASSYSTQGPYNEQFF. The CDR3 DNA is TGTGCCAGCAGTTACTCCACACAGGGGCCTTACAATGAGCAGTTCTTC.

This clonotype was seen repeatedly, ten times or more. The rearrangement joins TRBV6-2 or TRBV6-3 to TRBJ1-2, with D unresolved. The germline V and J ends were trimmed by 2 bases and 2 bases, with 18 bases remaining between them. This CDR3 has 17 amino acids. Germline V gene sequence: CDR1 MNHEY, CDR2 SVGEGT. CDR3 coding DNA: TGTGCCAGCAGTTACGATTCTTGGAGACACTTAAACTATGGCTACACCTTC. Residues: CASSYDSWRHLNYGYTF.

This clonotype appeared a few times. J is TRBJ1-1 and V is TRBV20-1; 7 bases line up with TRBD1. J was trimmed by 9 bases and V by 0 bases; bases with no gene match: 4. This CDR3 spans 12 amino acids. CDR1 is DFQATT, CDR2 SNEGSKA, per germline (reference sequence). CDR3 in amino acids: CSARDLRGQAFF. The CDR3 DNA sequence: TGCAGTGCTAGAGATCTAAGGGGGCAAGCTTTCTTT.

This clonotype occurred a few times. The chain is built from TRBV9 and TRBJ1-4, with 8 bases aligning to TRBD1. This CDR3 has 15 amino acids. Germline V lookup: CDR1 SGDLS, CDR2 YYNGEE. With V trimmed by 3 bases and J by 5 bases, 6 bases remained unmatched. The DNA for the CDR3 is TGTGCCAGCAGCGAAGACAGGGGCGAGAATGAAAAACTGTTTTTT. Its protein is CASSEDRGENEKLFF.

This clonotype was seen repeatedly, ten times or more. The chain employs TRBV11-2 and TRBJ1-6, with 10 bases that match TRBD1. CDR1 is SGHAT, CDR2 FQNNGV, per germline. Trimming removed 5 bases from V and 9 bases from J; junction bases left unmatched: 4. This CDR3 spans 14 amino acids. CDR3 sequence: CASSMDRGSSPLHF. The CDR3 DNA reads as TGTGCCAGCAGCATGGACAGGGGGAGTTCACCCCTCCACTTT.

This clonotype was seen repeatedly, ten times or more. The chain joins TRBV11-2 to TRBJ2-1; 8 bases match TRBD2. This CDR3 is 17 amino acids long. V gave up 0 bases and J gave up 5 bases; unmatched junction bases: 9. Germline V CDR1 and CDR2: SGHAT, FQNNGV. The CDR3 loop reads CASSLDRSGSEHNEQFF. The CDR3 DNA sequence: TGTGCCAGCAGCTTAGACCGAAGCGGGAGTGAGCACAATGAGCAGTTCTTC.